A single sample gave rise to the 9 T cell receptor beta chains below, sequenced in a study of blood T cell repertoires in COVID-19. Method: immunoSEQ multiplex PCR; TCRdb's copy keeps in-frame clones and lacks some. Among about 90,000 clones, 75% to 85% were seen once, and the ten largest hold about a tenth. Sequenced material: peripheral blood. The source is a woman in her 70s with acute or convalescent COVID-19.

The rearrangement joins TRBV5-4 to TRBJ2-6; D may be TRBD2 (6 bases). This CDR3 is 15 amino acids long. Germline assignment: CDR1 SGHNT and CDR2 YYREEE (reference sequence). V dropped 2 bases and J dropped 4 bases, with 10 bases sitting between them. The CDR3 coding sequence is TGTGCCAGCAGCTTCGGAGGGAGCGGGGCCAACGTCCTGACTTTC. It encodes CASSFGGSGANVLTF.

The rearrangement uses TRBV7-2 and TRBJ2-1, with D possibly matching TRBD1 (6 bases). The CDR3 totals 13 residues. With 2 bases removed from V and 8 bases from J, the gap between germline ends came to 10 bases. CDR1 is SGHTA, CDR2 FQGNSA, per germline. CDR3 nucleotides: TGTGCCAGCAGCTTACAGGGGACCGATGAGCAGTTCTTC. This sequence encodes CASSLQGTDEQFF.

This clone was detected once. V and J are TRBV7-2 and TRBJ1-1; D is undetermined. The ends were cut back, 1 base at V and 3 bases at J, with 6 bases in the middle. This CDR3 region has 13 residues. Germline V gives CDR1 SGHTA, CDR2 FQGNSA. CDR3 nucleotide sequence: TGTGCCAGCAGCTTAGAATCGTACACTGAAGCTTTCTTT. This sequence encodes CASSLESYTEAFF.

This clone was detected once. V gene TRBV21-1 combines with J gene TRBJ1-2; TRBD1, the table's D call, lacks a check against the DNA. TRBV21-1 is designated a pseudogene. There are 14 residues in the CDR3. CDR3 nucleotides: TGTGCCAGCAGAATCCCAGAAGCTAACTATGGCTACACCTTC. This translates into CASRIPEANYGYTF.

The CDR3 DNA reads TGTGCCAGCAGCTTAGCATCGGGGTTTGGTGAAAAACTGTTTTTT. Translation: CASSLASGFGEKLFF. This rearrangement joins TRBV7-2 to TRBJ1-4; D gene uncertain. The V end lost 0 bases, the J end lost 7 bases, and 12 bases lay between the germline ends. The CDR3 consists of 15 residues. CDR1 is SGHTA and CDR2 is FQGNSA in the germline V gene.

V usage is TRBV29-1 and J usage is TRBJ2-7, with D possibly being TRBD1 (6 bases). Germline CDR1 reads SQVTM; CDR2 reads ANQGSEA. CDR3 length: 11 amino acids. Here the CDR3 reads CSARTAYEQYF. In DNA, the CDR3 is TGCAGTGCGCGGACAGCCTACGAGCAGTACTTC.

The J gene is TRBJ2-2, the V gene TRBV6-6; perhaps TRBD1 as D (6 bases). The CDR3 is 15 residues long. Germline V gives CDR1 MNHNY, CDR2 SVGAGI (reference sequence). V lost 2 bases and J 1 base, leaving 8 bases between the germline ends. The CDR3 nucleotides are TGTGCCAGCAGTTACCGGGGACAGAACACCGGGGAGCTGTTTTTT. Translated: CASSYRGQNTGELFF.

CDR3 nucleotide sequence: TGCAGCGTTGCCGGGACAGGAGAAAAACTGTTTTTT. Translating gives CSVAGTGEKLFF. V gene TRBV29-1 combines with J gene TRBJ1-4, with TRBD1 identical over 8 bases. The CDR3 consists of 12 residues. V shed 4 bases and J 8 bases; nucleotides not matched to a gene: 3. The V gene's germline CDR1 is SQVTM and CDR2 ANQGSEA.

The J gene is TRBJ2-3, the V gene TRBV19, with D tentatively TRBD1 (6 bases). The germline V gene has CDR1 LNHDA and CDR2 SQIVND (reference sequence). V shed 4 bases and J shed 7 bases, with 12 bases lying between them. This CDR3 has 13 amino acids. The chain's CDR3 is CASSTTTGHTQYF. CDR3 DNA sequence: TGTGCCAGTAGTACCACTACAGGGCATACGCAGTATTTT.